This TCR beta chain stems from a study of CD8 T cells in ankylosing spondylitis. The study's findings and limits: In peripheral blood, disease-linked CD8+ clones occurred at relatively low frequencies.

As for this clonotype: Antigen specificity is unknown.

Libraries of TCR beta came from quantitative 5'-RACE with molecular barcodes. Each CDR3 protein is one row after TCRdb ran MiXCR on the 5' RACE reads. This table holds some 250,000 distinct CDR3 sequences, around 10% found once. The CDR3 has 13 amino acids. Trimming took off 7 bases at V and 5 bases at J, with 14 bases between the two ends. Germline V gene lookup returns CDR1 MNHNS and CDR2 SASEGT. Sample: blood, either unsorted or a sorted T cell fraction (not recorded which). This TCR was recovered from a male donor with ankylosing spondylitis or in good health (not recorded which). The chain uses TRBV6-1 and TRBJ1-2; no reliable D call. CDR3 nucleotides: TGTGCCAGCACCCTAAGCGTCGGTTATGGCTACACCTTC. It is translated as CASTLSVGYGYTF.